The 32 T cell receptor beta chains in this list originate from one sample, sequenced in a study of CD4 T cell repertoires and nickel. One entry per CDR3 protein, called by TCRdb with MiXCR from the RT-PCR reads. The sample lists some 420 distinct CDR3 sequences, more than 55% occurring once. Sequencing used CD4+ T cells from blood, not recorded whether cultured. These receptors were collected from a human donor in a nickel allergy study, with or without nickel allergy (not recorded which). It is not recorded whether this sample comes from one donor or several.

This clonotype has only a few counts. The chain joins TRBV20-1 to TRBJ2-5, with 9 bases identical to TRBD2. CDR3 length equals 14 residues. Germline V CDR1 and CDR2: DFQATT, SNEGSKA (reference sequence). V dropped 1 base and J dropped 2; count of bases not matched to a gene: 2. The CDR3 DNA is TGCAGTGCTAGAGGCGGGGGGGGTCAAGAGACCCAGTACTTC. Translation: CSARGGGGQETQYF.

The chain couples TRBV24-1 to TRBJ2-2; a weak D match, TRBD2 (6 bases). CDR3 length equals 15 residues. Trimming left V 4 bases short and J 4 bases short, with 12 bases between. Germline V lookup: CDR1 KGHDR, CDR2 SFDVKD. The CDR3 reads CATSDTGTFTGELFF. The CDR3 nucleotides read TGTGCCACCAGTGACACCGGGACTTTCACCGGGGAGCTGTTTTTT.

The chain carries TRBV30 and TRBJ1-2; the D is unclear. Germline V lookup: CDR1 GTSNPN, CDR2 SVGIG (reference sequence). V lost 3 bases, J lost 3 bases, and 8 bases lay in between. The CDR3 sequence is 12 residues long. The CDR3: CAWSGRYYGYTF. The CDR3 DNA reads as TGTGCCTGGAGCGGACGCTACTATGGCTACACCTTC. The full variable domain, in which reference TRBV30 and TRBJ1-2 provide the parts outside the CDR3, is SQTIHQWPATLVQPVGSPLSLECTVEGTSNPNLYWYRQAAGRGLQLLFYSVGIGQISSEVPQNLSASRPQDRQFILSSKKLLLSDSGFYLCAWSGRYYGYTFGSGTRLTVV.

The rearrangement joins TRBV6-6 to TRBJ2-7, with D maybe TRBD1 (6 bases). With 6 bases removed from V and 4 bases from J, the gap between germline ends came to 10 bases. CDR3 length equals 12 residues. Germline assignment: CDR1 MNHNY and CDR2 SVGAGI (reference sequence). The CDR3, as DNA: TGTGCCAGCAGACCTCAGGGGTACGAGCAGTACTTC. Protein product: CASRPQGYEQYF.

This chain joins TRBV20-1 and TRBJ2-1; TRBD2 aligns across 10 bases. Germline values: CDR1 DFQATT, CDR2 SNEGSKA (reference sequence). V lost 7 bases and J lost 15; bases outside the gene matches: 3. This CDR3 is 9 amino acids long. CDR3 residues: CSVRTSGFF. Written as DNA, the CDR3 is TGCAGTGTTCGGACTAGCGGGTTCTTC.

This clonotype turned up a few times. The chain recombines TRBV20-1 with TRBJ1-4; TRBD1 matches 9 bases. This CDR3 is 14 amino acids long. The germline V gene has CDR1 DFQATT and CDR2 SNEGSKA (reference sequence). Trimming cost V 1 base and J 7 bases; bases outside gene matches: 4. CDR3 nucleotides: TGCAGTGCTAGAGGACCGGGACAGGGTGAAAAACTGTTTTTT. This translates into CSARGPGQGEKLFF.

This clonotype was detected a few times. V is TRBV10-1 and J is TRBJ2-1; D gene unclear. CDR1 is WNHNN and CDR2 is SYGVQD in the germline V gene (reference sequence). V was trimmed by 6 bases and J by 5 bases, leaving 8 bases between them. This CDR3 region has 12 residues. CDR3 sequence (DNA): TGCGCCAGCAGCATAACGAACAATGAGCAGTTCTTC. It specifies CASSITNNEQFF.

The chain recombines TRBV20-1 with TRBJ2-7, with 8 bases identical to TRBD2. V dropped 0 bases and J dropped 5; count of bases not matched to a gene: 9. CDR1 DFQATT and CDR2 SNEGSKA come from the germline V gene (reference sequence). The CDR3 is 15 residues long. The CDR3 region is CSARDGRGGRHEQYF. CDR3 bases: TGCAGTGCTAGAGATGGACGGGGGGGCCGCCACGAGCAGTACTTC.

In this sample, this clonotype turned up a few times. V gene TRBV6-6 combines with J gene TRBJ2-1; possibly TRBD1 for D (5 bases). The CDR3 is made up of 17 amino acids. Germline V gene data show CDR1 as MNHNY and CDR2 as SVGAGI (reference sequence). Trimming shortened V by 2 bases and J by 0 bases, and 14 bases separated the two germline ends. CDR3 loop: CASSYGQYAPSYNEQFF. The CDR3 DNA follows: TGTGCCAGCAGTTACGGACAATATGCACCCTCCTACAATGAGCAGTTCTTC.

DNA for the CDR3: TGTGCCAGCAGCCAGTATAACGTCGGAAACACCATATATTTT. It encodes CASSQYNVGNTIYF. The rearrangement links TRBV7-2 to TRBJ1-3; D unresolved. CDR3 length equals 14 residues. V gave up 5 bases and J gave up 4 bases, with 12 bases separating them. Germline V gene lookup returns CDR1 SGHTA and CDR2 FQGNSA.

This clonotype was observed a few times. This chain uses TRBV7-2 with TRBJ2-3; D uncertain. CDR1 is SGHTA and CDR2 is FQGNSA in the germline V gene. V was trimmed by 5 bases and J by 6 bases, leaving 6 bases between them. This CDR3 is built from 11 residues. The CDR3 here is CASSHVDTQYF. CDR3 nucleotides: TGTGCCAGCAGCCATGTCGATACGCAGTATTTT.

By sample fraction, this clonotype is hyperexpanded. The chain recombines TRBV20-1 with TRBJ2-5, with TRBD2 matching over 9 bases. Germline V gives CDR1 DFQATT, CDR2 SNEGSKA (reference sequence). Trimming at V came to 1 base and at J to 2 bases, leaving 2 bases not matched to a gene. The CDR3 is 14 residues long. As DNA, the CDR3 is TGCAGTGCTAGAGCTGCGGGGGGGCAAGAGACCCAGTACTTC. Translated, it gives CSARAAGGQETQYF.

This clonotype was counted between two and nine times. The chain is built from TRBV3-1 and TRBJ2-3; D is uncertain. Germline-derived CDR1 and CDR2 are LGHDT and YNNKEL (reference sequence). V was pared by 1 base and J by 1 base, with 9 bases between. This CDR3 contains 15 residues. CDR3 in DNA: TGTGCCAGCAGCCAAGCCGGGCCTGGCACAGATACGCAGTATTTT. Translated: CASSQAGPGTDTQYF.

Note on this clonotype: One end of the junction fails to match germline, which may point to a read error. J is TRBJ2-1 and V is TRBV7-7, with TRBD1 as a possible D gene (6 bases). CDR1 is SSHAT, CDR2 FNYEAQ, per germline (reference sequence). The CDR3 is 13 amino acids. The CDR3 DNA is TGTGCTAGCAGCTTAGGACAGCATAATGAGCAGTTCTTC. Residues: CASSLGQHNEQFF.

V is TRBV20-1 and J is TRBJ1-1; D uncertain. The CDR3 extends over 12 amino acids. Per the germline V gene, CDR1 is DFQATT and CDR2 is SNEGSKA (reference sequence). The CDR3: CSPAGMGTEAFF. The CDR3 coding sequence is TGCAGCCCCGCGGGAATGGGCACTGAAGCTTTCTTT.

This clonotype rates as hyperexpanded. V gene TRBV20-1 combines with J gene TRBJ2-5, with 9 nucleotides matching TRBD2. This CDR3 is built from 14 residues. Trimming removed 5 bases from V and 2 bases from J; junction bases left unmatched: 6. The V gene's germline CDR1 is DFQATT and CDR2 SNEGSKA (reference sequence). The CDR3 spells CSARAGGGQETQYF. CDR3 sequence (DNA): TGCAGTGCTCGAGCGGGGGGAGGTCAAGAGACCCAGTACTTC.

CDR3 in amino acids: CASSSGTSYEQYF. The CDR3 bases are TGTGCCAGCAGTTCCGGGACTAGCTACGAGCAGTACTTC. The genes are TRBV12-3 or TRBV12-4 and TRBJ2-7, with 8 bases matching TRBD2. Trimming took 4 bases from V and 3 from J; bases not matched to a gene: 2. This CDR3 has 13 residues.

CDR3 in DNA: TGTGCCAGCAGTGATGCTGTCAGGGCCTACACCTTC. Translating it yields CASSDAVRAYTF. The chain joins TRBV25-1 to TRBJ1-2; D might be TRBD1 (5 bases). This CDR3 comprises 12 residues. The germline V gene encodes CDR1 MGHDK and CDR2 SYGVNS. V was clipped by 3 bases and J by 10 bases, with 12 bases between them.

This rearrangement joins TRBV3-1 to TRBJ2-5, with D hard to call. V gave up 4 bases and J gave up 5 bases, with 8 bases separating them. Germline V gene data show CDR1 as LGHDT and CDR2 as YNNKEL (reference sequence). This CDR3 contains 12 residues. CDR3 coding DNA: TGTGCCAGCAGCCTGACGAGGGAGACCCAGTACTTC. This translates into CASSLTRETQYF.

The chain uses TRBV27 and TRBJ1-5; D might be TRBD1 (5 bases). This CDR3 is 16 amino acids long. Germline V CDR1 and CDR2: MNHEY, SMNVEV (reference sequence). Trimming removed 2 bases from V and 0 bases from J, with 11 bases in between. For the CDR3, the DNA is TGTGCCAGCAGTTTAACGGGGCAGCCTAGCAATCAGCCCCAGCATTTT. Its protein is CASSLTGQPSNQPQHF.

The sample holds one count of this clonotype. The J gene is TRBJ2-7, the V gene TRBV20-1; D is ambiguous. The germline gives CDR1 DFQATT, CDR2 SNEGSKA (reference sequence). The CDR3 loop spans 11 amino acids. V gave up 5 bases and J gave up 5 bases, with 10 bases separating them. CDR3 residues: CSAASEDEQYF. The DNA for the CDR3 is TGCAGTGCTGCCTCTGAGGACGAGCAGTACTTC.

V gene TRBV21-1 combines with J gene TRBJ1-2; TRBD1 is the table's D call, not checked against the DNA. TRBV21-1 is given as a pseudogene. The CDR3 is 15 amino acids. The CDR3 region has the DNA TGTGCCAGCAGCAAAGTCTGCGGCAGGGGGTATGGCTACACCTTC. It specifies CASSKVCGRGYGYTF.

Written as DNA, the CDR3 is TGTGCCATTGCGAGGGGAACGGGCTGGGAGCAGTTCTTC. Translation gives CAIARGTGWEQFF. The rearrangement uses TRBV24-1 and TRBJ2-1; possibly TRBD1 or TRBD2 for D (5 bases each). Trimming took off 11 bases at V and 10 bases at J, with 20 bases between the two ends. The CDR3 totals 13 residues. Per the germline V gene, CDR1 is KGHDR and CDR2 is SFDVKD.

The rearrangement uses TRBV30 and TRBJ1-5; D perhaps matches TRBD1 (5 bases). CDR1 and CDR2 from the germline V gene are GTSNPN and SVGIG (reference sequence). V lost 3 bases and J 2 bases, leaving 11 bases between the germline ends. The CDR3 consists of 14 residues. The DNA of the CDR3 is TGTGCCTGGAGCCGCCGGGACGGCAATCAGCCCCAGCATTTT. Its protein is CAWSRRDGNQPQHF.

This clonotype was observed a handful of times. The chain employs TRBV9 and TRBJ2-7; TRBD1 agrees at 8 bases. Losses at the gene ends were 4 bases for V and 3 bases for J; bases not matched to a gene: 6. Germline V gene sequence: CDR1 SGDLS, CDR2 YYNGEE. The CDR3 covers 14 residues. This CDR3 is CASSSRTGSYEQYF. As DNA, the CDR3 is TGTGCCAGCAGCTCCCGGACAGGGAGCTACGAGCAGTACTTC.

This chain uses TRBV5-1 with TRBJ2-5; 9 bases map to TRBD1. Losses at the gene ends were 4 bases for V and 4 bases for J; bases not matched to a gene: 8. There are 15 residues in the CDR3. CDR1 is SGHRS and CDR2 is YFSETQ in the germline V gene. The CDR3 DNA is TGCGCCAGCAGCATCGCGGGACAGGGAAGAGAGACCCAGTACTTC. As protein: CASSIAGQGRETQYF. The whole variable domain, filled in from reference TRBV5-1 and TRBJ2-5, reads KAGVTQTPRYLIKTRGQQVTLSCSPISGHRSVSWYQQTPGQGLQFLFEYFSETQRNKGNFPGRFSGRQFSNSRSEMNVSTLELGDSALYLCASSIAGQGRETQYFGPGTRLLVL.

The chain combines TRBV4-1 with TRBJ1-4; D perhaps matches TRBD1 (6 bases). Germline V gene sequence: CDR1 MGHRA, CDR2 YSYEKL. This CDR3 has 16 amino acids. Deletions cut 2 bases from V and 3 bases from J, with 13 bases between. The CDR3 DNA reads as TGCGCCAGCAGCCAATTCGGGGACATAGCTAATGAAAAACTGTTTTTT. This encodes CASSQFGDIANEKLFF.

This chain connects TRBV28 to TRBJ1-5; 8 bases are a match to TRBD1. Germline V gene sequence: CDR1 MDHEN, CDR2 SYDVKM. The CDR3 consists of 15 residues. V trimming: 2 bases; J trimming: 6 bases; junction bases outside the gene matches: 6. The CDR3: CASSLRRGLGQPQHF. CDR3 in DNA: TGTGCCAGCAGTTTACGCAGGGGGCTTGGTCAGCCCCAGCATTTT.

This clonotype has a handful of counts. The chain has TRBV2 and TRBJ1-4, with D possibly TRBD1 on 5 matching bases. V was trimmed by 3 bases and J by 7 bases, leaving 15 bases between them. The length of the CDR3 is 15 residues. Germline CDR1 and CDR2: SNHLY and FYNNEI. Written as DNA, the CDR3 is TGTGCCAGCAGTGATTACGGGGCAGGGATTGAAAAACTGTTTTTT. Translating it yields CASSDYGAGIEKLFF.

This chain links TRBV7-8 with TRBJ2-1; TRBD2 agrees at 13 bases. Germline V gene lookup returns CDR1 SGHVS and CDR2 FQNEAQ. Trimming at V came to 1 base and at J to 9 bases, leaving 3 bases not matched to a gene. The CDR3 spans 15 residues. CDR3 bases: TGTGCCAGCAGCTTAGGATGGACTAGCGGGAGTGAGCAGTTCTTC. This codes for CASSLGWTSGSEQFF.

The chain's CDR3 is CASSPTGANEKLFF. Here the CDR3 DNA reads TGTGCCAGCAGCCCGACCGGGGCTAATGAAAAACTGTTTTTT. V gene TRBV7-2 combines with J gene TRBJ1-4; no clear D gene. Germline lookup yields CDR1 SGHTA and CDR2 FQGNSA. V was cut by 5 bases and J by 3 bases, with 10 bases left in between. The CDR3 sequence is 14 residues long.

Points on this clonotype: One junction end does not reproduce the germline sequence, and a read error may be involved. This chain links TRBV7-7 with TRBJ2-7; 10 bases are a match to TRBD2. Germline values: CDR1 SSHAT, CDR2 FNYEAQ (reference sequence). The CDR3 loop spans 15 amino acids. CDR3 residues: CASSPTSGATYEQYF. DNA for the CDR3: TGTGCTAGCAGTCCCACTAGCGGGGCCACCTACGAGCAGTACTTC.